The 3 T cell receptor beta chains reported below all come from one sample, sequenced in a study of T cells in Graves' hyperthyroidism and ophthalmopathy (dated by TCRdb to between 2018 and 2021). Libraries were constructed by multiplex PCR. The reads were generated on an Illumina HiSeq 2000. Amplification of TCR beta CDR3 regions was carried out from RNA transcripts. A first-round RT-PCR of the TCR CDR3 used the HTBI primer set with the Qiagen OneStep RT-PCR kit. TCRdb reprocessing: public reads trimmed at Q25 with fastp, clones called with MiXCR, in-frame beta chains kept. Each record represents a unique CDR3 protein, reported with the most common genes and DNA among its rows. The sample profile shows a few hundred thousand distinct CDR3 sequences; 15% to 19% of them were found once. The top ten constitute 7.3% of the sample. Input material: blood. The receptors stem from a woman aged 25 to 39 with Graves' hyperthyroidism.

This clonotype was observed a few times. This chain connects TRBV7-2 to TRBJ2-2, with a possible D match to TRBD1 (5 bases). Germline CDR1 reads SGHTA; CDR2 reads FQGNSA. V lost 3 bases, J lost 9 bases, and 14 bases lay in between. CDR3 length: 14 amino acids. This CDR3 is CASSLHEGVWELFF. DNA of the CDR3: TGTGCCAGCAGCTTGCACGAAGGGGTTTGGGAGCTGTTTTTT. Complete variable domain (other parts from reference TRBV7-2 and TRBJ2-2): GAGVSQSPSNKVTEKGKDVELRCDPISGHTALYWYRQSLGQGLEFLIYFQGNSAPDKSGLPSDRFSAERTGGSVSTLTIQRTQQEDSAVYLCASSLHEGVWELFFGEGSRLTVL.

This chain uses TRBV6-5 with TRBJ2-1, with 11 bases matching TRBD1. The germline V gene has CDR1 MNHEY and CDR2 SVGAGI. Trimming cost V 2 bases and J 7 bases; bases outside gene matches: 4. The CDR3 totals 15 residues. The CDR3 protein is CASSYLGQGENEQFF. In nucleotides, the CDR3 is TGTGCCAGCAGTTACCTGGGACAGGGGGAAAATGAGCAGTTCTTC.

This clonotype was counted at least ten times. CDR3 sequence reads: CSASGRGIYEQYF. In nucleotides, the CDR3 is TGCAGTGCCAGCGGGAGAGGGATCTACGAGCAGTACTTC. The chain joins TRBV20-1 to TRBJ2-7, with 8 bases matching TRBD2. Germline V gene lookup returns CDR1 DFQATT and CDR2 SNEGSKA (reference sequence). Trimming cost V 6 bases and J 3 bases; bases outside gene matches: 7. The CDR3 is 13 amino acids.